In its sample, the clone carrying this TCR beta chain was seen a few times. As yet, its antigen is unknown. Trimming took 7 bases from V and 11 from J; bases not matched to a gene: 8. The CDR3 spans 11 residues. Germline values: CDR1 SQVTM, CDR2 ANQGSEA. Roughly 9.8 milliliters of peripheral blood were drawn from each donor. This specimen belongs to a study of blood T cells in healthy people across ages. Study-level results: Expanded clonotype changes were possibly confounded by unknown donor CMV status. It was held that the diversity estimates obtained from one million T cells were underestimates. Age showed a roughly linear inverse relationship with TCR beta diversity per million T cells.

Then a second PCR, running roughly 7 to 11 cycles, was carried out with a sample-barcoded 5' primer and a J-beta primer mix. TCRdb analysed the 5' RACE reads with MiXCR anew, one entry per CDR3 protein. Among roughly 800,000 distinct CDR3 sequences listed, about three fifths were seen once. The chain combines TRBV29-1 with TRBJ2-1; 7 nucleotides agree with TRBD1. This receptor was taken from a man aged 30 to 39 in good health. Specimen: blood. The CDR3 DNA reads as TGCAGCGAACGCAACAGGGGCCAGCAGTTCTTC. This codes for CSERNRGQQFF.